This T cell receptor (beta chain) was sequenced in a study of blood T cell repertoires in COVID-19. Whole-study context: The United States, Italy and Spain provided the acute and convalescent COVID-19 samples. Nucleic acid was either cDNA or gDNA, and it came from T cells, B-cell-depleted T cells, or PBMCs.

Original processing notes: Estimation of nucleated cell counts relied on the amplification of reference gene primers. The assay was immunoSEQ multiplex PCR, and TCRdb's table has in-frame clones only and misses some. The D gene and trimming were derived from the DNA, and the V and J assignments and clone size from that table. The table shows 55,000 to 85,000 clones, with 79% occurring only once. There are 14 residues in the CDR3. The germline V gene has CDR1 SNHLY and CDR2 FYNNEI. V was cut by 4 bases and J by 2 bases, with 11 bases left in between. V and J are TRBV2 and TRBJ1-2, with D unresolved. This clonotype was sampled from a man in his fifties or sixties with active or convalescent COVID-19. The sequenced sample consisted of peripheral blood. For the CDR3, the DNA is TGTGCCAGCAGTGCCAACAGAGAGAACTATGGCTACACCTTC. Its translation is CASSANRENYGYTF. Looking up the rest from reference TRBV2 and TRBJ1-2 gives the full variable domain: EPEVTQTPSHQVTQMGQEVILRCVPISNHLYFYWYRQILGQKVEFLVSFYNNEISEKSEIFDDQFSVERPDGSNFTLKIRSTKLEDSAMYFCASSANRENYGYTFGSGTRLTVV.